These T cell receptor beta chains were read from a single sample in a study of multiple sclerosis patients with progressive multifocal leukoencephalopathy. The protocol was immunoSEQ multiplex PCR, while the TCRdb copy is restricted to in-frame clones and leaves out a portion. This sample has around 27,000 clones; around 87% occur once, and the top ten carry about 1.3%. Sequencing was performed on PBMCs, taken from a patient treated with natalizumab. These receptor sequences come from a human donor with multiple sclerosis. CDR3s include the opening cysteine and the closing phenylalanine or tryptophan. D genes are given only for firm matches. Clone size is shown for a subset of rows, as once, few, many or a class of expanded clone.

>TRBD1|once|TRBJ1-1|TRBV5-4
CASSRTGQPNTEAFF
TGTGCCAGCAGCCGTACGGGACAGCCGAACACTGAAGCTTTCTTT
>-|-|TRBJ2-3|TRBV4-2
CASSHVQDSSTDTQYF
TGTGCCAGCAGCCACGTCCAGGACAGTAGCACAGATACGCAGTATTTT
>TRBD1|few|TRBJ1-2|TRBV7-2
CASSLPRTGGAVGYTF
TGTGCCAGCAGCTTACCCAGGACAGGGGGGGCAGTAGGCTACACCTTC
>TRBD1|-|TRBJ1-4|TRBV11-2
CASRSSGQGYEKLFF
TGTGCCAGCAGATCGTCGGGACAGGGGTATGAAAAACTGTTTTTT
>-|-|TRBJ1-2|TRBV5-4
CASSSGGANYGYTF
TGTGCCAGCAGCTCGGGGGGCGCTAACTATGGCTACACCTTC
>TRBD2|once|TRBJ2-7|TRBV6-6
CASSPPGGYEQYF
TGTGCCAGCAGTCCGCCGGGGGGATACGAGCAGTACTTC
>-|-|TRBJ1-2|TRBV9
CASSVATGNDYGYTF
TGTGCCAGCAGCGTAGCTACAGGGAACGACTATGGCTACACCTTC
>-|-|TRBJ1-6|TRBV19
CASSIVGVDSFVFSPLHF
TGTGCCAGTAGTATAGTCGGCGTCGACAGCTTCGTTTTTTCACCCCTCCACTTT
>-|-|TRBJ2-2|TRBV4-1
CASSQLSGELFF
TGCGCCAGCAGCCAACTATCCGGGGAGCTGTTTTTT
>-|once|TRBJ1-3|TRBV7-2
CASSPGNTIYF
TGTGCCAGCAGCCCTGGGAACACCATATATTTT
>-|-|TRBJ1-6|TRBV7-9
CASGAEVGNSPLHF
TGTGCCAGCGGGGCGGAGGTTGGCAATTCACCCCTCCACTTT
>-|-|TRBJ1-2|TRBV20-1
CSAIRDGRDTF
TGCAGCGCGATTCGGGACGGGAGAGACACCTTC
>-|-|TRBJ1-4|TRBV11-2
CASSLEVLGTSFNEKLFF
TGTGCCAGCAGCTTAGAAGTTCTCGGCACGTCGTTTAATGAAAAACTGTTTTTT
>TRBD1|-|TRBJ2-7|TRBV10-3
CAIGAGDRGPYEQYF
TGTGCCATCGGGGCGGGGGACAGGGGTCCCTACGAGCAGTACTTC
>-|-|TRBJ1-1|TRBV7-9
CASSLEIGASVAFF
TGTGCCAGCAGCTTAGAAATCGGGGCCTCGGTAGCTTTCTTT
>TRBD1|-|TRBJ2-2|TRBV7-9
CASSSWGGQGRTGELFF
TGTGCCAGCAGCTCCTGGGGGGGACAGGGCAGAACCGGGGAGCTGTTTTTT
>-|-|TRBJ1-5|TRBV6-4
CASSGKPGGQPQHF
TGTGCCAGCAGTGGGAAACCGGGGGGCCAGCCCCAGCATTTT
>TRBD1|-|TRBJ2-3|TRBV6-1
CASSEQGAFADTQYF
TGTGCCAGCAGTGAACAGGGGGCGTTCGCAGATACGCAGTATTTT
>-|-|TRBJ1-5|TRBV7-9
CASSRDGAGQPQHF
TGTGCCAGCAGCCGGGACGGGGCTGGGCAGCCCCAGCATTTT
>-|-|TRBJ2-4|TRBV9
CASSEGENIQYF
TGTGCCAGCAGCGAGGGAGAAAACATTCAGTACTTC
>TRBD2|-|TRBJ2-1|TRBV5-6
CASSILAGGYNEQFF
TGTGCCAGCAGCATACTAGCGGGGGGCTACAATGAGCAGTTCTTC
>-|few|TRBJ1-4|TRBV7-9
CASSLGTVEKLFF
TGTGCCAGCAGCCTCGGGACGGTGGAAAAACTGTTTTTT
>-|once|TRBJ1-1|TRBV2
CASSPLYGGTGPAFF
TGTGCCAGCAGCCCATTGTACGGGGGCACAGGGCCAGCTTTCTTT
>-|-|TRBJ1-6|TRBV10-1
CASSELLSNSPLHF
TGCGCCAGCAGTGAGCTGCTTTCAAATTCACCCCTCCACTTT
>-|-|TRBJ2-7|TRBV7-9
CASSKGGGSYEQYF
TGTGCCAGCAGCAAGGGAGGGGGCTCCTACGAGCAGTACTTC
>-|-|TRBJ1-2|TRBV9
CASSVAQGANYGYTF
TGTGCCAGCAGCGTAGCACAGGGAGCTAACTATGGCTACACCTTC
>TRBD2|-|TRBJ2-5|TRBV29-1
CSANSGGRETQYF
TGCAGCGCCAATAGCGGGGGACGGGAGACCCAGTACTTC
>TRBD1|-|TRBJ2-7|TRBV2
CASSNRQGGEYF
TGTGCCAGCAGTAACCGACAGGGGGGCGAGTACTTC
>-|-|TRBJ1-2|TRBV7-2
CASNSNQVGGYTF
TGTGCCAGCAACTCGAATCAAGTGGGTGGCTACACCTTC
>-|-|TRBJ1-2|TRBV6-1
CASSENNYGYTF
TGTGCCAGCAGCGAAAACAACTATGGCTACACCTTC
>-|-|TRBJ2-1|TRBV5-3
CARSFRADIDEQFF
TGTGCCAGAAGCTTTCGGGCCGACATAGATGAGCAGTTCTTC
>TRBD1|-|TRBJ2-7|TRBV5-1
CASSHPGQYEQYF
TGCGCCAGCAGCCACCCGGGACAGTACGAGCAGTACTTC
>TRBD1|-|TRBJ2-1|TRBV7-2
CASSVGQHYNEQFF
TGTGCCAGCAGCGTGGGACAGCACTACAATGAGCAGTTCTTC
>-|-|TRBJ1-1|TRBV19
CASTTASRLNTEAFF
TGTGCCAGTACCACCGCGTCGAGATTGAACACTGAAGCTTTCTTT
>-|-|TRBJ1-6|TRBV6-5
CASSETFYNSPLHF
TGTGCCAGCAGTGAAACCTTTTATAATTCACCCCTCCACTTT